These T cell receptor beta chains were read from a single sample in a study of cytomegalovirus exposure and HLA in healthy donors. Sequencing was performed with immunoSEQ multiplex PCR; in TCRdb, only in-frame clones are kept and a portion is missing. This sample carries 60,000 to 70,000 clones, with approximately 16% going to the ten biggest clones. The specimen was PBMCs. The receptors shown here come from a boy between 5 and 17 years old in good health and CMV-seronegative. Both conserved end residues are part of each CDR3. The D gene is left open where the match is weak.

J gene: TRBJ1-1; D gene: .; V gene: TRBV19; CDR3 protein: CASSNPGLMNTEAFF; CDR3 DNA: TGTGCCAGTAGTAACCCCGGACTGATGAACACTGAAGCTTTCTTT
J gene: TRBJ1-1; D gene: .; V gene: TRBV18; CDR3 protein: CASSPLEGTNTEAFF; CDR3 DNA: TGTGCCAGCTCACCCTTGGAGGGGACGAACACTGAAGCTTTCTTT
J gene: TRBJ1-1; D gene: .; V gene: TRBV11-3; CDR3 protein: CASSLEGDREAFF; CDR3 DNA: TGTGCCAGCAGCTTAGAGGGTGACAGGGAAGCTTTCTTT
J gene: TRBJ2-7; D gene: TRBD2; V gene: TRBV4-2; CDR3 protein: CASSQDAGGGYEQYF; CDR3 DNA: TGTGCCAGCAGCCAAGATGCGGGAGGAGGGTACGAGCAGTACTTC
J gene: TRBJ2-1; D gene: TRBD2; V gene: TRBV5-1; CDR3 protein: CASSGILAGGHNEQFF; CDR3 DNA: TGCGCCAGCAGCGGAATACTAGCGGGGGGCCACAATGAGCAGTTCTTC
J gene: TRBJ1-1; D gene: TRBD1; V gene: TRBV6-4; CDR3 protein: CASNGTGMNTEAFF; CDR3 DNA: TGTGCCAGCAATGGGACAGGGATGAACACTGAAGCTTTCTTT
J gene: TRBJ1-5; D gene: .; V gene: TRBV7-3; CDR3 protein: CASSLTGGGNQPQHF; CDR3 DNA: TGTGCCAGCAGCTTAACGGGGGGGGGCAATCAGCCCCAGCATTTT
J gene: TRBJ1-5; D gene: .; V gene: TRBV28; CDR3 protein: CASRISGVYSNQPQHF; CDR3 DNA: TGTGCCAGCAGGATTTCAGGGGTTTATAGCAATCAGCCCCAGCATTTT
J gene: TRBJ1-1; D gene: TRBD1; V gene: TRBV4-2; CDR3 protein: CASSRDRGRNTEAFF; CDR3 DNA: TGTGCCAGCAGCAGGGACAGAGGGAGAAACACTGAAGCTTTCTTT
J gene: TRBJ2-7; D gene: TRBD1; V gene: TRBV9; CDR3 protein: CASSVDSGGGEQYF; CDR3 DNA: TGTGCCAGCAGCGTAGATTCAGGGGGTGGTGAGCAGTACTTC
J gene: TRBJ2-7; D gene: .; V gene: TRBV13; CDR3 protein: CASSFRDILYEQYF; CDR3 DNA: TGTGCCAGCAGCTTCCGGGACATTCTCTACGAGCAGTACTTC
J gene: TRBJ1-1; D gene: .; V gene: TRBV13; CDR3 protein: CASSSFMNTEAFF; CDR3 DNA: TGTGCCAGCAGCTCGTTTATGAACACTGAAGCTTTCTTT
J gene: TRBJ1-5; D gene: .; V gene: TRBV28; CDR3 protein: CASSLQGRPDVYSNQPQHF; CDR3 DNA: TGTGCCAGCAGTTTGCAGGGCCGCCCCGATGTCTATAGCAATCAGCCCCAGCATTTT
J gene: TRBJ1-3; D gene: .; V gene: TRBV7-2; CDR3 protein: CASSGGGPGNTIYF; CDR3 DNA: TGTGCCAGCAGCGGTGGAGGGCCTGGAAACACCATATATTTT
J gene: TRBJ2-1; D gene: .; V gene: TRBV19; CDR3 protein: CASSTFGLFSSYNEQFF; CDR3 DNA: TGTGCCAGTAGTACCTTTGGACTCTTTAGCTCCTACAATGAGCAGTTCTTC
J gene: TRBJ2-7; D gene: .; V gene: TRBV18; CDR3 protein: CASSPPVGSLHEQYF; CDR3 DNA: TGTGCCAGCTCACCACCGGTAGGGAGTTTGCACGAGCAGTACTTC
J gene: TRBJ2-5; D gene: TRBD2; V gene: TRBV19; CDR3 protein: CASSILSLAGTQTQYF; CDR3 DNA: TGTGCCAGTAGTATACTGAGTCTAGCGGGCACCCAGACCCAGTACTTC
J gene: TRBJ2-6; D gene: .; V gene: TRBV7-2; CDR3 protein: CASSKQGTGANVLTF; CDR3 DNA: TGTGCCAGCAGCAAGCAGGGTACGGGGGCCAACGTCCTGACTTTC
J gene: TRBJ2-5; D gene: TRBD1; V gene: TRBV5-1; CDR3 protein: CASSVGTGEGETQYF; CDR3 DNA: TGCGCCAGCAGCGTCGGGACAGGGGAAGGGGAGACCCAGTACTTC
J gene: TRBJ1-1; D gene: TRBD1; V gene: TRBV5-1; CDR3 protein: CASSYGSGGFTEAFF; CDR3 DNA: TGCGCCAGCAGCTATGGGTCAGGGGGCTTCACTGAAGCTTTCTTT
J gene: TRBJ1-2; D gene: .; V gene: TRBV27; CDR3 protein: CASSLTGLWGGYTF; CDR3 DNA: TGTGCCAGCAGTCTGACAGGTCTTTGGGGGGGCTACACCTTC
J gene: TRBJ1-5; D gene: .; V gene: TRBV19; CDR3 protein: CASSMAARGNQPQHF; CDR3 DNA: TGTGCCAGTAGTATGGCGGCACGGGGCAATCAGCCCCAGCATTTT
J gene: TRBJ2-7; D gene: .; V gene: TRBV9; CDR3 protein: CASSAPGAYEQYF; CDR3 DNA: TGTGCCAGCAGCGCCCCCGGGGCCTACGAGCAGTACTTC
J gene: TRBJ2-3; D gene: .; V gene: TRBV9; CDR3 protein: CASSVEGRDTDTQYF; CDR3 DNA: TGTGCCAGCAGCGTAGAGGGCAGGGACACAGATACGCAGTATTTT
J gene: TRBJ1-3; D gene: .; V gene: TRBV15; CDR3 protein: CATSRDRDPGNTIYF; CDR3 DNA: TGTGCCACCAGCAGAGATCGGGATCCTGGAAACACCATATATTTT
J gene: TRBJ2-7; D gene: TRBD1; V gene: TRBV13; CDR3 protein: CASSLGDRGDEQYF; CDR3 DNA: TGTGCCAGCAGCTTAGGGGACAGGGGGGACGAGCAGTACTTC
J gene: TRBJ2-7; D gene: TRBD2; V gene: TRBV29-1; CDR3 protein: CSVVEREGHKDVGYEQYF; CDR3 DNA: TGCAGCGTCGTGGAGCGGGAGGGCCATAAGGACGTCGGCTACGAGCAGTACTTC
J gene: TRBJ2-7; D gene: .; V gene: TRBV6-5; CDR3 protein: CASSYQQGPYEQYF; CDR3 DNA: TGTGCCAGCAGTTACCAACAGGGCCCCTACGAGCAGTACTTC
J gene: TRBJ1-1; D gene: .; V gene: TRBV7-3; CDR3 protein: CASSRGEDTEAFF; CDR3 DNA: TGTGCCAGCAGCCGGGGGGAGGACACTGAAGCTTTCTTT
J gene: TRBJ2-5; D gene: TRBD2; V gene: TRBV5-1; CDR3 protein: CASSLSGGQETQYF; CDR3 DNA: TGCGCCAGCAGCCTTAGCGGGGGGCAAGAGACCCAGTACTTC
J gene: TRBJ2-2; D gene: TRBD1; V gene: TRBV4-2; CDR3 protein: CASSQGNTGQGTGELFF; CDR3 DNA: TGTGCCAGCAGCCAAGGAAACACGGGACAGGGTACCGGGGAGCTGTTTTTT
J gene: TRBJ2-7; D gene: TRBD2; V gene: TRBV15; CDR3 protein: CATSREVAGAGGHEQYF; CDR3 DNA: TGTGCCACCAGCAGAGAGGTAGCGGGAGCGGGGGGCCACGAGCAGTACTTC
J gene: TRBJ1-2; D gene: TRBD1; V gene: TRBV5-6; CDR3 protein: CASSLLTGEGGYTF; CDR3 DNA: TGTGCCAGCAGCCTCCTCACAGGGGAAGGCGGCTACACCTTC
J gene: TRBJ2-5; D gene: .; V gene: TRBV7-2; CDR3 protein: CASSLQHSQETQYF; CDR3 DNA: TGTGCCAGCAGCTTGCAACACAGTCAAGAGACCCAGTACTTC
J gene: TRBJ2-5; D gene: .; V gene: TRBV7-9; CDR3 protein: CASSPQGRAETQYF; CDR3 DNA: TGTGCCAGCAGCCCCCAGGGCAGGGCCGAGACCCAGTACTTC
J gene: TRBJ2-2; D gene: TRBD2; V gene: TRBV5-1; CDR3 protein: CASSTSGSSRGTGELFF; CDR3 DNA: TGCGCCAGCAGCACTAGCGGGTCTTCCAGGGGGACCGGGGAGCTGTTTTTT
J gene: TRBJ2-6; D gene: .; V gene: TRBV30; CDR3 protein: CAWSRGSSGANVLTF; CDR3 DNA: TGTGCCTGGAGTAGGGGGAGCTCTGGGGCCAACGTCCTGACTTTC
J gene: TRBJ2-4; D gene: .; V gene: TRBV30; CDR3 protein: CAFIARDIQYF; CDR3 DNA: TGTGCCTTCATAGCGCGGGACATTCAGTACTTC
J gene: TRBJ1-2; D gene: .; V gene: TRBV30; CDR3 protein: CAWSVGRAYGYTF; CDR3 DNA: TGTGCCTGGAGTGTGGGCAGGGCCTATGGCTACACCTTC
J gene: TRBJ1-2; D gene: TRBD1; V gene: TRBV27; CDR3 protein: CASSLAGGYGYTF; CDR3 DNA: TGTGCCAGCAGTTTGGCAGGGGGCTATGGCTACACCTTC
J gene: TRBJ1-5; D gene: .; V gene: TRBV19; CDR3 protein: CASSIIGDNQPQHF; CDR3 DNA: TGTGCCAGTAGTATAATAGGGGACAATCAGCCCCAGCATTTT
J gene: TRBJ1-1; D gene: TRBD1; V gene: TRBV29-1; CDR3 protein: CSVDALRAQGMNTEAFF; CDR3 DNA: TGCAGCGTTGACGCCCTTCGGGCACAGGGGATGAACACTGAAGCTTTCTTT
J gene: TRBJ1-2; D gene: TRBD1; V gene: TRBV9; CDR3 protein: CASSVGGTGGIGYTF; CDR3 DNA: TGTGCCAGCAGCGTAGGCGGCACAGGGGGCATTGGCTACACCTTC
J gene: TRBJ2-1; D gene: .; V gene: TRBV2; CDR3 protein: CASSDVLGNEQFF; CDR3 DNA: TGTGCCAGCAGTGACGTACTAGGAAATGAGCAGTTCTTC
J gene: TRBJ2-3; D gene: .; V gene: TRBV9; CDR3 protein: CASSVEPRSTDTQYF; CDR3 DNA: TGTGCCAGCAGCGTAGAGCCTCGTAGCACAGATACGCAGTATTTT
J gene: TRBJ1-5; D gene: .; V gene: TRBV5-1; CDR3 protein: CASSLSGDKYQPQHF; CDR3 DNA: TGCGCCAGCAGCTTGTCAGGGGACAAATATCAGCCCCAGCATTTT
J gene: TRBJ1-1; D gene: .; V gene: TRBV5-1; CDR3 protein: CASSLGQNMNTEAFF; CDR3 DNA: TGCGCCAGCAGCTTGGGACAGAACATGAACACTGAAGCTTTCTTT
J gene: TRBJ2-1; D gene: TRBD2; V gene: TRBV13; CDR3 protein: CASGGGAGALGNEQFF; CDR3 DNA: TGTGCCAGCGGAGGGGGAGCGGGGGCCCTAGGCAATGAGCAGTTCTTC
J gene: TRBJ1-2; D gene: .; V gene: TRBV25-1; CDR3 protein: CASSESTGNYGYTF; CDR3 DNA: TGTGCCAGCAGTGAGTCGACAGGAAACTATGGCTACACCTTC
J gene: TRBJ2-7; D gene: TRBD1; V gene: TRBV27; CDR3 protein: CASSPSGTGITYSEQYF; CDR3 DNA: TGTGCCAGCAGTCCCTCCGGGACAGGAATTACCTATAGCGAGCAGTACTTC